These 23 T cell receptor beta chains were sequenced from one sample in a study of TIL therapy for anti-PD-1-resistant metastatic lung cancer. Time point denoted: pre-treatment sample, taken before nivolumab and TIL therapy. Pleural nodules or supraclavicular lymph nodes made up most of the excised metastases sampled. The immunoSEQ assay was v3. Here immunoSEQ multiplex PCR was the method, and the copy in TCRdb shows in-frame clones only, minus some. The sample gives approximately 92,000 clones, just over 65% of which show up once; approximately 9.9% is in the top ten. The starting material was tumor tissue, obtained at baseline. The receptors were gathered from a person aged 25-80 years with non-small cell lung cancer.

This clone was seen a single time. The rearrangement joins TRBV25-1 to TRBJ2-5, with a tentative D call TRBD1 (5 bases). The germline V gene has CDR1 MGHDK and CDR2 SYGVNS. V lost 4 bases to trimming and J lost 12 bases, with 18 bases between them. This CDR3 has 13 amino acids. The CDR3 DNA sequence: TGTGCCAGCAGTGTAACTGCAGGGATACTTAAGTACTTC. As protein: CASSVTAGILKYF.

The rearrangement uses TRBV6-5 and TRBJ2-1; TRBD2 matches 12 bases. The V gene's germline CDR1 is MNHEY and CDR2 SVGAGI. The trim removed 5 bases at V and 4 bases at J, leaving 3 bases unmatched. This CDR3 spans 15 amino acids. The CDR3 nucleotides are TGTGCCAGCAGTCGCGGACTAGCGGGGTACAATGAGCAGTTCTTC. It translates to CASSRGLAGYNEQFF.

The chain is built from TRBV7-9 and TRBJ2-1; 8 bases align to TRBD2. The germline gives CDR1 SEHNR, CDR2 FQNEAQ (reference sequence). This CDR3 region has 15 residues. Trimming took 5 bases from V and 4 from J; bases not matched to a gene: 7. The CDR3 loop is CASSPRTSSYNEQFF. The CDR3 DNA reads as TGTGCCAGCAGCCCCAGGACTAGCAGTTACAATGAGCAGTTCTTC.

The V gene is TRBV18, the J gene TRBJ2-6; D is undetermined. Looked up from germline, CDR1 is KGHSH and CDR2 is LQKENI. The CDR3 covers 21 residues. Trimming removed 3 bases from V and 0 bases from J, with 24 bases in between. The CDR3 sequence: CASSPSLRREPFFSGANVLTF. DNA of the CDR3: TGTGCCAGCTCACCTTCCCTCCGTAGGGAACCCTTTTTCTCTGGGGCCAACGTCCTGACTTTC.

The rearrangement links TRBV7-2 to TRBJ2-1; TRBD2 matches at 7 bases. V lost 5 bases and J lost 7; bases outside the gene matches: 8. This CDR3 comprises 14 residues. Germline V gives CDR1 SGHTA, CDR2 FQGNSA. The CDR3 DNA is TGTGCCAGCAGCGCAAGCCTAGCGGTTAATGAGCAGTTCTTC. Translation gives CASSASLAVNEQFF.

This clone was seen once. The chain combines TRBV21-1 with TRBJ2-1. TRBV21-1 has pseudogene status. The CDR3 contains 17 residues. This CDR3 is CALGAGNNLVTYNEQFF. The CDR3 DNA sequence: TGTGCCTTAGGGGCCGGGAATAATCTCGTTACATACAATGAGCAGTTCTTC.

This clone showed up just a few times. The chain joins TRBV3-1 (or the pseudogene TRBV3-2) to TRBJ2-3; 8 nucleotides line up with TRBD2. J lost 3 bases, V lost 7 bases, and 3 bases had no gene match. Per the germline V gene, CDR1 is LGHDT and CDR2 is YNNKEL (reference sequence). This CDR3 comprises 13 residues. The CDR3 here is CASTGGWTDTQYF. In nucleotides, the CDR3 is TGTGCCAGCACGGGAGGGTGGACAGATACGCAGTATTTT.

This clone was counted once. The chain is built from TRBV7-4 and TRBJ2-2; tentatively, D is TRBD1 or TRBD2 (6 bases each). Germline V lookup: CDR1 SGHVT, CDR2 SQSDAQ. The length of the CDR3 is 17 residues. The V gene lost 7 bases and the J gene lost 6 bases, with 24 bases spanning the gap. The CDR3 reads CASMGGASFCSPGELFF. DNA for the CDR3: TGTGCCAGCATGGGGGGCGCGAGTTTCTGTTCCCCCGGGGAGCTGTTTTTT.

Here the CDR3 DNA reads TGTGCCAGCAGCGCCCTTGGACAAGCCTCGGCCGAGCAGTACTTC. Translation gives CASSALGQASAEQYF. This chain links TRBV5-6 with TRBJ2-7; D may be TRBD1 (5 bases). The length of the CDR3 is 15 residues. The germline gives CDR1 SGHDT, CDR2 YYEEEE. V was clipped by 4 bases and J by 6 bases, with 20 bases between them.

J is TRBJ2-5 and V is TRBV29-1; 8 bases agree with TRBD2. The CDR3 has 14 residues. The junction had 11 bases not matched to a gene; V was cut back by 6 bases and J by 5 bases. Germline V gene lookup returns CDR1 SQVTM and CDR2 ANQGSEA. This CDR3 reads CSVQMGTRSETQYF. DNA for the CDR3: TGCAGCGTACAAATGGGGACTAGGTCCGAGACCCAGTACTTC.

The V call is TRBV3-1 (or the pseudogene TRBV3-2), the J call TRBJ2-7; no firm D call. Germline CDR1 and CDR2: LGHDT and YNNKEL (reference sequence). This CDR3 is built from 14 residues. V lost 1 base to trimming and J lost 0 bases, with 7 bases between them. CDR3: CASSQALFSYEQYF. In DNA form, the CDR3 reads TGTGCCAGCAGCCAAGCTCTCTTCTCCTACGAGCAGTACTTC.

In the case of this clone: Other DNA variants within this sample encode the same CDR3. V is TRBV5-4 and J is TRBJ2-7, with 9 positions matching TRBD1. This CDR3 is 12 amino acids long. Germline values: CDR1 SGHNT, CDR2 YYREEE (reference sequence). The trim removed 9 bases at V and 3 bases at J, leaving 4 bases unmatched. The CDR3 region has the DNA TGTGCCACGGGACAGGGCTTCTACGAGCAGTACTTC. It is translated as CATGQGFYEQYF.

The chain couples TRBV4-1 to TRBJ2-6, with D maybe TRBD2 (6 bases). This CDR3 has 15 amino acids. Germline CDR1 reads MGHRA; CDR2 reads YSYEKL. The ends were cut back, 5 bases at V and 0 bases at J, with 8 bases in the middle. The DNA for the CDR3 is TGCGCCAGCAGCTCCGGGGGCTCTGGGGCCAACGTCCTGACTTTC. This translates into CASSSGGSGANVLTF.

CDR3 amino acids: CASSLAVWGLAIYEQYF. The CDR3 nucleotides read TGTGCCAGCAGCTTAGCGGTTTGGGGGCTCGCGATCTACGAGCAGTACTTC. The chain links TRBV7-2 to TRBJ2-7; TRBD1 might be the D (6 bases). Trimming cost V 0 bases and J 3 bases, with 18 bases left between them. In germline, CDR1 is SGHTA, CDR2 FQGNSA. CDR3 length equals 17 residues.

This clone appeared a few times. The rearrangement joins TRBV7-8 to TRBJ2-7, with 11 bases fitting TRBD1. The CDR3 contains 14 residues. V was clipped by 5 bases and J by 6 bases; unmatched bases: 6. Germline CDR1 reads SGHVS; CDR2 reads FQNEAQ. The CDR3 DNA reads as TGTGCCAGCAGCCTGAGGGGACAGGGGGGCGAGCAGTACTTC. Residues: CASSLRGQGGEQYF.

This chain connects TRBV7-6 to TRBJ2-1; D perhaps matches TRBD1 (6 bases). The CDR3 length is 18 residues. V was cut by 0 bases and J by 6 bases, with 21 bases left in between. Germline CDR1 is SGHVS and CDR2 is FNYEAQ. This CDR3 is CASSLAYLADRKPNEQFF. Written as DNA, the CDR3 is TGTGCCAGCAGCTTAGCTTATCTGGCGGACAGAAAACCCAATGAGCAGTTCTTC.

This clone was picked up one time. The CDR3 DNA reads TGTGCCAGCAGCTCCCAGAATACGCAGTATTTT. The encoded protein is CASSSQNTQYF. The chain is built from TRBV28 and TRBJ2-3; D remains unclear. There are 11 residues in the CDR3. Germline V gene data show CDR1 as MDHEN and CDR2 as SYDVKM. Trimming cost V 6 bases and J 7 bases, with 8 bases left between them.

The rearrangement links TRBV7-6 to TRBJ2-7; 9 nucleotides align to TRBD1. Per the germline V gene, CDR1 is SGHVS and CDR2 is FNYEAQ. After removal of 3 bases from V and 6 bases from J, the junction contained 6 bases not matched to a gene. The CDR3 runs 14 residues. The CDR3 DNA is TGTGCCAGCAGCTTGGGACAGGGCCCCCTCGAGCAGTACTTC. Protein sequence: CASSLGQGPLEQYF.

This clone was recorded a few times. The V call is TRBV5-4, the J call TRBJ2-7, with 12 bases matching TRBD2. This CDR3 is built from 16 residues. Germline V gives CDR1 SGHNT, CDR2 YYREEE (reference sequence). V dropped 1 base and J dropped 5; count of bases not matched to a gene: 7. This chain's CDR3 is CASSLMTSGRPHEQYF. CDR3 sequence (DNA): TGTGCCAGCAGCTTGATGACTAGCGGGAGACCCCACGAGCAGTACTTC.

The chain combines TRBV24-1 with TRBJ2-5, with TRBD2 matching 8 bases. Germline loops: CDR1 KGHDR, CDR2 SFDVKD. This CDR3 comprises 17 residues. Trimming cost V 2 bases and J 4 bases; bases outside gene matches: 11. The CDR3 loop is CATSDWGAGDGLETQYF. DNA for the CDR3: TGTGCCACCAGTGATTGGGGAGCGGGAGATGGGTTAGAGACCCAGTACTTC.

This chain joins TRBV2 and TRBJ2-7; a possible D gene is TRBD2 (5 bases). The V gene's germline CDR1 is SNHLY and CDR2 FYNNEI. Trimming left V 1 base short and J 4 bases short, with 8 bases between. The CDR3 covers 13 residues. The CDR3: CASSEGSGYEQYF. The CDR3 coding sequence is TGTGCCAGCAGTGAAGGCAGCGGTTACGAGCAGTACTTC.

This clone was counted a single time. The rearrangement joins TRBV25-1 to TRBJ2-6; D not resolved. CDR1 is MGHDK, CDR2 SYGVNS, per germline. The CDR3 has 14 residues. Trimming took 7 bases from V and 0 from J, leaving 7 bases between them. The CDR3 coding sequence is TGTGCCAGCATGGTTACCTCTGGGGCCAACGTCCTGACTTTC. Encoded protein: CASMVTSGANVLTF.

The rearrangement joins TRBV27 to TRBJ1-3, with unresolved D. The CDR3 runs to 15 residues. V shed 0 bases and J shed 0 bases, with 6 bases lying between them. Germline V lookup: CDR1 MNHEY, CDR2 SMNVEV (reference sequence). DNA for the CDR3: TGTGCCAGCAGTTTATCGGGCACCTCTGGAAACACCATATATTTT. Its protein product is CASSLSGTSGNTIYF.